This T cell receptor (beta chain) was captured by sequencing in a study of shared clonotypes between healthy human individuals. Comment on this clone: Its antigen is unknown.

The V gene's germline CDR1 is LGHNA and CDR2 YNFKEQ. V was pared by 0 bases and J by 8 bases, with 19 bases between. This CDR3 is 16 amino acids long. Study-wide points: Estimated richness was generally greater in naive than memory subsets. Only blood samples were collected, and tissue repertoires likely differ.

Libraries were prepared by immunoSEQ multiplex PCR; TCRdb keeps only in-frame clonotypes and omits some of them. The data show about 1.1 million clones, approximately 80% seen once. This TCR derives from a young man in good health. Some clones in this sample may be carry-over from other donors' samples. The source material was memory CD4+ T cells from PBMCs. Noted subset: CD45RA-negative fraction. The rearrangement uses TRBV4-2 and TRBJ1-1; TRBD1 might be the D (6 bases). CDR3 sequence: CASSQDGGITGTEAFF. The DNA for the CDR3 is TGTGCCAGCAGCCAAGACGGAGGGATTACCGGGACAGAAGCTTTCTTT.